The present T cell receptor beta chain was sequenced within a study of cytomegalovirus exposure and HLA in healthy donors. Study-level background: Early release data held around 82 million unique TCRs from HLA-typed donors.

A multiplex PCR was run with 60 Vbeta primers and 13 Jbeta primers. Method: immunoSEQ multiplex PCR; TCRdb's copy keeps in-frame clones and lacks some. Of about 170,000 clones listed, 76% are singletons. The CDR3 runs to 15 residues. The V segment lost 4 bases and the J segment 3 bases; nucleotides outside the gene matches: 8. CDR1 and CDR2 (germline): SGHVS, FNYEAQ. The receptor was isolated from a female donor in good health and CMV-seronegative. The gene calls are TRBV7-6 and TRBJ2-5; 7 nucleotides agree with TRBD1. Sequencing was performed on PBMCs. CDR3 sequence: CASSSPGQLEETQYF. The DNA of the CDR3 is TGTGCCAGCAGCTCCCCGGGACAGTTAGAAGAGACCCAGTACTTC.